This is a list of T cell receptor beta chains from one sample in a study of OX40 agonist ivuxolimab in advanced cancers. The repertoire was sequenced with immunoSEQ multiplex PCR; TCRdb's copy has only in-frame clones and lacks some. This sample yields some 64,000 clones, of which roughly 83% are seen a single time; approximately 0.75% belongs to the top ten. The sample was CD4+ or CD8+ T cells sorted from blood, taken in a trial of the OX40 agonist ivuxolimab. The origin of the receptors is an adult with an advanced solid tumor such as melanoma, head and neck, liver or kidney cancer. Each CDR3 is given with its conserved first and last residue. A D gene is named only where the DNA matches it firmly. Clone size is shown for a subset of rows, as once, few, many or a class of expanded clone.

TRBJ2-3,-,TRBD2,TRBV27,CASSLTSGSTDTQYF,TGTGCCAGCAGTCTCACTAGCGGAAGCACAGATACGCAGTATTTT
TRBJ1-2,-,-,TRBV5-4,CASSFAFVGNYGYTF,TGTGCCAGCAGCTTCGCTTTCGTCGGGAACTATGGCTACACCTTC
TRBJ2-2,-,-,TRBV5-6,CASSPDGRNTGELFF,TGTGCCAGCAGCCCGGACGGGCGAAACACCGGGGAGCTGTTTTTT
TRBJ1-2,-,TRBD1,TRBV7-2,CASSLALTGTGYTF,TGTGCCAGCAGCTTAGCTCTGACAGGGACCGGCTACACCTTC
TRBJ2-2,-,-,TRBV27,CASSPWEPGELFF,TGTGCCAGCAGTCCCTGGGAACCCGGGGAGCTGTTTTTT
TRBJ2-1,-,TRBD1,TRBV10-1,CASSATGVRHEQFF,TGCGCCAGCAGTGCGACAGGGGTCCGTCATGAGCAGTTCTTC
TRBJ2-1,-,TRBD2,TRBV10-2,CASSPGTSGRLEQFF,TGCGCCAGCAGCCCCGGGACTAGCGGGAGATTGGAGCAGTTCTTC
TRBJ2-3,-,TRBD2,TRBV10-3,CAISAGTSGTDTQYF,TGTGCCATCAGTGCAGGGACTAGCGGCACAGATACGCAGTATTTT
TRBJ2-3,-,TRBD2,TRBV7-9,CASSFIAGRADTQYF,TGTGCCAGCAGCTTTATCGCAGGGAGGGCAGATACGCAGTATTTT
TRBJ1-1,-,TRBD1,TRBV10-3,CAISEAGGVAFF,TGTGCCATCAGTGAGGCAGGGGGCGTAGCTTTCTTT
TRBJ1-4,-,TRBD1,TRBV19,CASSLRQGAATNEKLFF,TGTGCCAGTAGTCTCCGACAGGGCGCTGCAACTAATGAAAAACTGTTTTTT
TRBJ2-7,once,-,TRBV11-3,CASSLEFGSYEQYF,TGTGCCAGCAGCTTAGAATTTGGTTCCTACGAGCAGTACTTC
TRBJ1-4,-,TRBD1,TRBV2,CASSMGQPSLNEKLFF,TGTGCCAGCAGTATGGGACAGCCGTCACTTAATGAAAAACTGTTTTTT
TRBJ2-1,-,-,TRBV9,CASRPGISYNEQFF,TGTGCCAGCCGGCCGGGGATCTCCTACAATGAGCAGTTCTTC
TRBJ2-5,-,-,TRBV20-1,CSARGQGSLYF,TGCAGTGCTAGAGGCCAGGGATCGTTGTACTTC
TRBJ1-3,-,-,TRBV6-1,CASIYSGNTIYF,TGTGCCAGCATTTACTCTGGAAACACCATATATTTT
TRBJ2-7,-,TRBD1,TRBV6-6,CASKPGTGTSYEQYF,TGTGCCAGCAAACCCGGGACAGGCACGTCCTACGAGCAGTACTTC
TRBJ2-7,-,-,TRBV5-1,CASSLEFWASARSYEQYF,TGCGCCAGCAGCTTGGAGTTCTGGGCTAGCGCCCGCTCCTACGAGCAGTACTTC